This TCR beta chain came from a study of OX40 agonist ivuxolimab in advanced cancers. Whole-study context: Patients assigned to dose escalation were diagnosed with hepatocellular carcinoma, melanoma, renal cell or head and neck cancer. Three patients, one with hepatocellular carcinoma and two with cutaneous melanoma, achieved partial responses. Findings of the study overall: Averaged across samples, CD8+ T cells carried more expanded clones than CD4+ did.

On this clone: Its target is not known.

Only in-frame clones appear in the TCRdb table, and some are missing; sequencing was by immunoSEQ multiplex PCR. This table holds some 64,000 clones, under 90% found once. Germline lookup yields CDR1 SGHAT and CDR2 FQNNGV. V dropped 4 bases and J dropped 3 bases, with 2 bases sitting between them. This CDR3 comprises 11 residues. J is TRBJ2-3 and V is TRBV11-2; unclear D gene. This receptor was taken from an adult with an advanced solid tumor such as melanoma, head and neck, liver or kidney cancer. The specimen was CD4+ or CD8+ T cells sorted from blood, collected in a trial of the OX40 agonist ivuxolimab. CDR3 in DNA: TGTGCCAGCAGCTCTACAGATACGCAGTATTTT. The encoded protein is CASSSTDTQYF.